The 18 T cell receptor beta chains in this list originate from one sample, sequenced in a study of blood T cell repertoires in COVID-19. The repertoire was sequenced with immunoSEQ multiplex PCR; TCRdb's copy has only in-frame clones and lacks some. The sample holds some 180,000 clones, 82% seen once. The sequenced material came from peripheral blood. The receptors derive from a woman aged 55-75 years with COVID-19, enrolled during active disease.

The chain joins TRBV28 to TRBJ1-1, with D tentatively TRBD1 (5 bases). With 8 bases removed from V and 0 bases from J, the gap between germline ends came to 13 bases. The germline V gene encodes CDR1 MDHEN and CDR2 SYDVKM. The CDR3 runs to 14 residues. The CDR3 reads CASRRGQLNTEAFF. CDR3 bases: TGTGCCAGCCGTAGGGGCCAATTGAACACTGAAGCTTTCTTT.

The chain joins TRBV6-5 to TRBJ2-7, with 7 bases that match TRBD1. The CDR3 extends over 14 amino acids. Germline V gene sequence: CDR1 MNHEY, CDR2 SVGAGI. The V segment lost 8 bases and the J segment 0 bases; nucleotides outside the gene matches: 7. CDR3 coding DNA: TGTGCCAGCGGGGGACAGCTTCACTCCTACGAGCAGTACTTC. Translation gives CASGGQLHSYEQYF.

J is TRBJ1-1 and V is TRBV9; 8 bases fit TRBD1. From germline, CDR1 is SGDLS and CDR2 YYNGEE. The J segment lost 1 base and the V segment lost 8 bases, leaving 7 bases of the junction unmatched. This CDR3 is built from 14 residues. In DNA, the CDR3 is TGTGCCAGTACCAGGGGGCAGGGGAACACTGAAGCTTTCTTT. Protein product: CASTRGQGNTEAFF. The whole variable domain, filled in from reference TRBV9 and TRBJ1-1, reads DSGVTQTPKHLITATGQRVTLRCSPRSGDLSVYWYQQSLDQGLQFLIQYYNGEERAKGNILERFSAQQFPDLHSELNLSSLELGDSALYFCASTRGQGNTEAFFGQGTRLTVV.

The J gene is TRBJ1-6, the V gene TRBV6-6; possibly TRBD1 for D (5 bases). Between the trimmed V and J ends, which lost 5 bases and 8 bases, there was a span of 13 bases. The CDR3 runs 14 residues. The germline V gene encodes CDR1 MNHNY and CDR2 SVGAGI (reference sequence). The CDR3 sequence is CASSTTRGDSPLHF. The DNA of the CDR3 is TGTGCCAGCAGTACGACACGGGGGGATTCACCCCTCCACTTT.

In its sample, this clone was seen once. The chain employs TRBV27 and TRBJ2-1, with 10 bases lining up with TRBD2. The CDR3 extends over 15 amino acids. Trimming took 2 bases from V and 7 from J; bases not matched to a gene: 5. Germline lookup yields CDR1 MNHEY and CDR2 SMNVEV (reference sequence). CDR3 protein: CASSLPSGSDNEQFF. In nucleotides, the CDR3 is TGTGCCAGCAGTTTACCTAGCGGGAGTGATAATGAGCAGTTCTTC.

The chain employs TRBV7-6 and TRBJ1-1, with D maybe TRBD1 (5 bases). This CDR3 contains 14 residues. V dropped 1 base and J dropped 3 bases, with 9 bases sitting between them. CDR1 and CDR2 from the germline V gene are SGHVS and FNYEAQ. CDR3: CASSLGGYDTEAFF. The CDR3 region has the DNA TGTGCCAGCAGCTTAGGGGGCTATGACACTGAAGCTTTCTTT.

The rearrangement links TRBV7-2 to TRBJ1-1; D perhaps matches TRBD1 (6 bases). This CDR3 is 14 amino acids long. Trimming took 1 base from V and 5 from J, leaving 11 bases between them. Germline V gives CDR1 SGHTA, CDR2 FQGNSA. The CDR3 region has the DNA TGTGCCAGCAGCTTAGGAGGGGGTGGGACTGAAGCTTTCTTT. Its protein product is CASSLGGGGTEAFF.

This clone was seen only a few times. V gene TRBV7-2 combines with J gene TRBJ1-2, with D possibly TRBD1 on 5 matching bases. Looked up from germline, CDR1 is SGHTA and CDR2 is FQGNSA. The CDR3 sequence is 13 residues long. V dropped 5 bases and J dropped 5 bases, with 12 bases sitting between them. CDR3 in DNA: TGTGCCAGCAGCCTCCCTGGGGGGTATGGCTACACCTTC. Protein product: CASSLPGGYGYTF.

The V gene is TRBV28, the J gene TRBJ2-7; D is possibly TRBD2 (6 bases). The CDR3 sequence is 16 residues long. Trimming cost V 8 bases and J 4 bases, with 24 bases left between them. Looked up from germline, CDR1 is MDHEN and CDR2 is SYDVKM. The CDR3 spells CASSLAGSLGAYEQYF. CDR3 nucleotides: TGTGCCAGCTCTTTGGCGGGGTCCCTCGGCGCGTACGAGCAGTACTTC. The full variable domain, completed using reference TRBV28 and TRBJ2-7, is DVKVTQSSRYLVKRTGEKVFLECVQDMDHENMFWYRQDPGLGLRLIYFSYDVKMKEKGDIPEGYSVSREKKERFSLILESASTNQTSMYLCASSLAGSLGAYEQYFGPGTRLTVT.

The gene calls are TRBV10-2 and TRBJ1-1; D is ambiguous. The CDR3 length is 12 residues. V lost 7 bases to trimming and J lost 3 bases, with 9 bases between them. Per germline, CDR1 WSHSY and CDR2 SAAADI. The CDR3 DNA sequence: TGCGCCAGCAATTCGGGTCACACTGAAGCTTTCTTT. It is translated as CASNSGHTEAFF.

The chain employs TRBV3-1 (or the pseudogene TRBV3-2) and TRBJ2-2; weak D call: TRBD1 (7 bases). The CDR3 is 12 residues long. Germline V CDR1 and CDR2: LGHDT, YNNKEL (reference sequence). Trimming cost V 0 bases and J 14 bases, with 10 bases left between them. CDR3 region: CASSQDQGGLFF. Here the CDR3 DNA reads TGTGCCAGCAGCCAAGATCAGGGGGGACTGTTTTTT.

CDR3 amino acids: CASRRQGNQPQHF. The CDR3 nucleotides read TGTGCCAGCAGACGACAGGGGAATCAGCCCCAGCATTTT. V usage is TRBV5-6 and J usage is TRBJ1-5; 8 nucleotides align to TRBD1. Trimming at V came to 5 bases and at J to 4 bases, leaving 2 bases not matched to a gene. This CDR3 is built from 13 residues. Per the germline V gene, CDR1 is SGHDT and CDR2 is YYEEEE.

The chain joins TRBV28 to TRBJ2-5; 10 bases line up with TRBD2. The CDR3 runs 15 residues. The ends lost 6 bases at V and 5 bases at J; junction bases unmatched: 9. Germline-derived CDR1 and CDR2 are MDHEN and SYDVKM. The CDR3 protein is CASRPQRGGAETQYF. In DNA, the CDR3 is TGTGCCAGCAGACCCCAGCGGGGGGGGGCGGAGACCCAGTACTTC.

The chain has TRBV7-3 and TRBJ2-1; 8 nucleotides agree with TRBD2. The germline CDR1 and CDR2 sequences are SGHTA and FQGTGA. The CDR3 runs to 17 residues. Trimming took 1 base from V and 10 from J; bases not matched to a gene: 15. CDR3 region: CASSLRDTAGDFKEQFF. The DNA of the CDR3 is TGTGCCAGCAGCTTAAGGGACACAGCGGGGGACTTTAAGGAGCAGTTCTTC.

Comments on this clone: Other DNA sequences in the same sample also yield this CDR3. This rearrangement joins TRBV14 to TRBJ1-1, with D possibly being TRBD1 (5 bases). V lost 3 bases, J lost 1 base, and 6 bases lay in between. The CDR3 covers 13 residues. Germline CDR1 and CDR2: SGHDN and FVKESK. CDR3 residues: CASSQGRNTEAFF. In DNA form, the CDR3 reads TGTGCCAGCAGCCAGGGGCGGAACACTGAAGCTTTCTTT.

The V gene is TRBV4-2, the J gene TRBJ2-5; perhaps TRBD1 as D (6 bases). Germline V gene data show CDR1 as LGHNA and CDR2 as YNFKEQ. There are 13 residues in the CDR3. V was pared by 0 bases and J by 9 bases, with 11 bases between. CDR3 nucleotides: TGTGCCAGCAGCCAAGAAGGGGGTGGGGCCCAGTACTTC. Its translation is CASSQEGGGAQYF.

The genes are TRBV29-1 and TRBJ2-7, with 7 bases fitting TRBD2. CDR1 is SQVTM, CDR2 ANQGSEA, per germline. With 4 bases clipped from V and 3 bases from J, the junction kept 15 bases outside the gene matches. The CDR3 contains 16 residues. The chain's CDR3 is CSVVGLAELKFYEQYF. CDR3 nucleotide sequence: TGCAGCGTTGTAGGCCTAGCGGAACTGAAGTTCTACGAGCAGTACTTC.

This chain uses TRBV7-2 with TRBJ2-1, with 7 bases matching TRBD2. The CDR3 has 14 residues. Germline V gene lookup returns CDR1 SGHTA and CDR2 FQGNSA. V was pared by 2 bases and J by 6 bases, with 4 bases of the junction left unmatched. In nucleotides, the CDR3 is TGTGCCAGCAGCTTAAATCCTAGCGGCAATGAGCAGTTCTTC. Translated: CASSLNPSGNEQFF.